One and the same sample provided the 28 T cell receptor beta chains below, sequenced in a study of CD8 T cells in Susac syndrome. With random hexamers, reverse transcription was performed on about 0.5 to 1 ug of RNA. TCRdb recomputed calls from the immunoSEQ multiplex PCR reads with MiXCR, one row per CDR3 protein. The repertoire holds more than 150,000 distinct CDR3 sequences, with 90% to 95% as singletons. Specimen: CD4+ T cells from PBMCs. Every receptor here comes from a human donor with Susac syndrome.

The chain uses TRBV29-1 and TRBJ2-1; TRBD2 aligns across 9 bases. CDR3 length: 17 amino acids. V was pared by 3 bases and J by 5 bases, with 14 bases of the junction left unmatched. The germline V gene has CDR1 SQVTM and CDR2 ANQGSEA. The CDR3 loop is CSVDGGARAGGNNEQFF. For the CDR3, the DNA is TGCAGCGTTGATGGCGGGGCGAGAGCGGGGGGTAACAATGAGCAGTTCTTC.

The V gene is TRBV12-3 or TRBV12-4, the J gene TRBJ2-2; D call uncertain. The CDR3 has 15 residues. V was clipped by 6 bases and J by 6 bases, with 17 bases between them. This chain's CDR3 is CASSYQTGPAGELFF. CDR3 DNA: TGTGCCAGCAGCTACCAAACGGGTCCCGCCGGGGAGCTGTTTTTT.

V and J are TRBV20-1 and TRBJ1-5; 7 nucleotides match TRBD1. The germline V gene encodes CDR1 DFQATT and CDR2 SNEGSKA (reference sequence). After removal of 0 bases from V and 6 bases from J, the junction contained 8 bases not matched to a gene. The length of the CDR3 is 15 residues. The CDR3 coding sequence is TGCAGTGCTAGAGAGGGACAGATACAAGTTCAGCCCCAGCATTTT. It is translated as CSAREGQIQVQPQHF.

This clonotype appeared a single time. The rearrangement uses TRBV1 and TRBJ1-5; the D segment call TRBD1 is taken from the table without a DNA check. TRBV1 is a listed pseudogene. This CDR3 comprises 17 residues. The CDR3 loop reads CTSSQDLGTGGNQPQHF. CDR3 DNA sequence: TGCACCAGCAGCCAAGATCTCGGGACAGGGGGGAATCAGCCCCAGCATTTT.

V usage is TRBV9 and J usage is TRBJ2-1, with D unresolved. The CDR3 covers 15 residues. Trimming pared 2 bases from V and 4 bases from J, leaving 13 bases between. Looked up from germline, CDR1 is SGDLS and CDR2 is YYNGEE. For the CDR3, the DNA is TGTGCCAGCAGCGTGTCGACCAGCGCGTACAATGAGCAGTTCTTC. Translated: CASSVSTSAYNEQFF.

This chain links TRBV2 with TRBJ2-2; 7 bases are a match to TRBD1. CDR1 and CDR2 (germline): SNHLY, FYNNEI. V was pared by 7 bases and J by 6 bases, with 11 bases of the junction left unmatched. The CDR3 length is 15 residues. CDR3 loop: CASNTRQGLAGELFF. The CDR3 DNA reads TGTGCCAGCAATACCCGACAGGGTTTGGCCGGGGAGCTGTTTTTT.

V gene TRBV27 combines with J gene TRBJ2-7; D is possibly TRBD1 (5 bases). Germline V lookup: CDR1 MNHEY, CDR2 SMNVEV (reference sequence). The CDR3 is made up of 14 amino acids. Trimming took 6 bases from V and 4 from J, leaving 16 bases between them. Here the CDR3 reads CASRRQGIQYEQYF. The DNA for the CDR3 is TGTGCCAGCAGGCGCCAGGGAATTCAGTACGAGCAGTACTTC.

V is TRBV5-1 and J is TRBJ2-3; no reliable D call. V dropped 0 bases and J dropped 4 bases, with 9 bases sitting between them. CDR1 and CDR2 (germline): SGHRS, YFSETQ. The CDR3 has 14 residues. In DNA form, the CDR3 reads TGCGCCAGCAGCTTGGCATCAGAAGCAGATACGCAGTATTTT. Its translation is CASSLASEADTQYF.

The chain joins TRBV14 to TRBJ2-5; D is ambiguous. Germline V gene lookup returns CDR1 SGHDN and CDR2 FVKESK. The CDR3 has 11 amino acids. The V gene lost 0 bases and the J gene lost 5 bases, with 1 base spanning the gap. CDR3 sequence reads: CASSQDETQYF. CDR3 bases: TGTGCCAGCAGCCAAGACGAGACCCAGTACTTC.

CDR3 protein: CASSLAGGDYEQYF. The CDR3 coding sequence is TGCGCCAGCAGCTTGGCGGGGGGCGACTACGAGCAGTACTTC. The chain uses TRBV5-1 and TRBJ2-7; D possibly corresponds to TRBD2 (7 bases). With 0 bases removed from V and 3 bases from J, the gap between germline ends came to 10 bases. The CDR3 has 14 amino acids. Looked up from germline, CDR1 is SGHRS and CDR2 is YFSETQ.

The chain combines TRBV6-5 with TRBJ2-7; 8 bases line up with TRBD1. The germline V gene encodes CDR1 MNHEY and CDR2 SVGAGI. V was clipped by 5 bases and J by 4 bases; unmatched bases: 16. The CDR3 contains 17 residues. The CDR3 region is CASSIDRGAEPIYEQYF. CDR3 bases: TGTGCCAGCAGTATCGACAGGGGCGCCGAGCCTATTTACGAGCAGTACTTC.

The rearrangement uses TRBV3-1 and TRBJ1-2, with TRBD1 matching over 8 bases. The CDR3 covers 15 residues. The V gene's germline CDR1 is LGHDT and CDR2 YNNKEL (reference sequence). V lost 0 bases, J lost 4 bases, and 4 bases stayed unmatched. The chain's CDR3 is CASSQDNRGGYGYTF. In DNA, the CDR3 is TGTGCCAGCAGCCAAGATAACAGGGGGGGCTATGGCTACACCTTC.

There are a few counts of this clonotype. The chain recombines TRBV20-1 with TRBJ1-1; TRBD1 is a possible D gene (5 bases). Between the trimmed V and J ends, which lost 3 bases and 1 base, there was a span of 9 bases. Germline loops: CDR1 DFQATT, CDR2 SNEGSKA (reference sequence). The CDR3 is 13 amino acids. The CDR3 region is CSARTDENTEAFF. The CDR3 DNA sequence: TGCAGTGCTAGGACAGATGAGAACACTGAAGCTTTCTTT.

The chain joins TRBV29-1 to TRBJ2-7; D uncertain. V was trimmed by 6 bases and J by 2 bases, leaving 11 bases between them. The CDR3 has 12 amino acids. The germline gives CDR1 SQVTM, CDR2 ANQGSEA. The CDR3 reads CSVAAETYEQYF. The CDR3 nucleotides are TGCAGCGTGGCCGCGGAGACCTACGAGCAGTACTTC.

V gene TRBV29-1 combines with J gene TRBJ2-1; D might be TRBD1 (5 bases). Germline values: CDR1 SQVTM, CDR2 ANQGSEA. Trimming left V 5 bases short and J 0 bases short, with 14 bases between. This CDR3 contains 15 residues. DNA for the CDR3: TGCAGCGTTCACAGGTCGTTTGGCTCCTACAATGAGCAGTTCTTC. This codes for CSVHRSFGSYNEQFF.

The V and J genes are TRBV9 and TRBJ2-1, with 8 positions matching TRBD2. CDR1 SGDLS and CDR2 YYNGEE come from the germline V gene. V was pared by 5 bases and J by 5 bases, with 6 bases of the junction left unmatched. This CDR3 contains 14 residues. The CDR3 nucleotides read TGTGCCAGCAGGGCGGGGGGCGTCAACAATGAGCAGTTCTTC. Residues: CASRAGGVNNEQFF.

In DNA form, the CDR3 reads TGTGCCAGCTCGGACAGATACGAGCAGTACTTC. Its translation is CASSDRYEQYF. The V call is TRBV2, the J call TRBJ2-7, with D tentatively TRBD1 (6 bases). This CDR3 is built from 11 residues. Deletions cut 8 bases from V and 4 bases from J, with 9 bases between. Germline lookup yields CDR1 SNHLY and CDR2 FYNNEI.

The chain joins TRBV3-1 to TRBJ2-5, with 10 bases matching TRBD1. Germline V gives CDR1 LGHDT, CDR2 YNNKEL (reference sequence). The CDR3 consists of 14 residues. Losses at the gene ends were 3 bases for V and 4 bases for J; bases not matched to a gene: 2. The CDR3 DNA reads TGTGCCAGCAGCCACCGGACAGGGGGAGAGACCCAGTACTTC. Protein product: CASSHRTGGETQYF.

The rearrangement links TRBV3-1 to TRBJ2-3, with 7 positions matching TRBD2. Germline lookup yields CDR1 LGHDT and CDR2 YNNKEL (reference sequence). Losses at the gene ends were 4 bases for V and 2 bases for J; bases not matched to a gene: 9. This CDR3 spans 16 amino acids. The CDR3 loop reads CASSRGGTTPTDTQYF. CDR3 in DNA: TGTGCCAGCAGCCGAGGCGGGACTACCCCCACAGATACGCAGTATTTT.

The chain employs TRBV9 and TRBJ1-6; D may be TRBD1 (6 bases). CDR3 length: 15 residues. Trimming pared 0 bases from V and 5 bases from J, leaving 9 bases between. Germline CDR1 and CDR2: SGDLS and YYNGEE. The CDR3 DNA sequence: TGTGCCAGCAGCGTAGACCCAGGGGATAATTCACCCCTCCACTTT. Translated, it gives CASSVDPGDNSPLHF.

This rearrangement joins TRBV18 to TRBJ2-2; 7 bases align to TRBD1. The J segment lost 1 base and the V segment lost 1 base, leaving 3 bases of the junction unmatched. This CDR3 has 16 residues. The germline gives CDR1 KGHSH, CDR2 LQKENI. The CDR3 protein is CASSPLGQMNTGELFF. Written as DNA, the CDR3 is TGTGCCAGCTCACCACTGGGACAGATGAACACCGGGGAGCTGTTTTTT.

This rearrangement joins TRBV7-2 to TRBJ1-3; 9 bases align to TRBD1. CDR3 length equals 17 residues. The germline V gene encodes CDR1 SGHTA and CDR2 FQGNSA. V lost 5 bases and J lost 6; bases outside the gene matches: 14. CDR3 in amino acids: CASSTPGQGVRLNTIYF. The CDR3 DNA sequence: TGTGCCAGCAGCACACCGGGACAGGGCGTCCGACTAAACACCATATATTTT.

DNA for the CDR3: TGCAGTGCGCCGGGACAGGGGAATCAGCCCCAGCATTTT. The encoded protein is CSAPGQGNQPQHF. This rearrangement joins TRBV20-1 to TRBJ1-5, with TRBD1 identical over 10 bases. The CDR3 is 13 amino acids. V gave up 6 bases and J gave up 4 bases; unmatched junction bases: 3. Germline assignment: CDR1 DFQATT and CDR2 SNEGSKA (reference sequence).

J is TRBJ1-6 and V is TRBV2; the match to TRBD1 covers 11 bases. The CDR3 is made up of 13 amino acids. Germline CDR1 SNHLY, CDR2 FYNNEI. The V and J ends lost 4 bases and 10 bases, in that order; junction bases with no gene match: 0. CDR3 residues: CASSGDRGSPLHF. CDR3 bases: TGTGCCAGCAGTGGGGACAGGGGGTCACCCCTCCACTTT.

This clonotype was counted once. This rearrangement joins TRBV1 to TRBJ2-5; the table gives TRBD2 as D, unverified against the DNA. TRBV1 is a documented pseudogene. This CDR3 is 16 amino acids long. CDR3 loop: CTSSQDPRTKQETQYF. The CDR3 region has the DNA TGCACCAGCAGCCAAGACCCCAGGACTAAACAAGAGACCCAGTACTTC.

The table lists this clonotype with a count of one. The genes are TRBV29-1 and TRBJ2-7; tentative D call: TRBD2 (5 bases). Germline CDR1 reads SQVTM; CDR2 reads ANQGSEA. The CDR3 is made up of 13 amino acids. V lost 3 bases and J lost 3, with 12 bases in between. The CDR3 here is CSVETVRGYEQYF. CDR3 DNA: TGCAGCGTTGAGACCGTCCGGGGCTACGAGCAGTACTTC.

This chain joins TRBV3-1 and TRBJ2-5; no firm D call. The V gene lost 3 bases and the J gene lost 1 base, with 12 bases spanning the gap. This CDR3 has 15 amino acids. Per the germline V gene, CDR1 is LGHDT and CDR2 is YNNKEL (reference sequence). The DNA for the CDR3 is TGTGCCAGCAGCCACGCCACAGTGCCCCAAGAGACCCAGTACTTC. Amino acid sequence: CASSHATVPQETQYF.

The V and J genes are TRBV12-3 or TRBV12-4 and TRBJ2-3, with D perhaps given as TRBD1 or TRBD2 (5 bases each). The V end lost 6 bases, the J end lost 2 bases, and 12 bases lay between the germline ends. This CDR3 contains 14 residues. CDR3 DNA: TGTGCCAGCAGGTGGGACGGTACCACAGATACGCAGTATTTT. Its protein is CASRWDGTTDTQYF.